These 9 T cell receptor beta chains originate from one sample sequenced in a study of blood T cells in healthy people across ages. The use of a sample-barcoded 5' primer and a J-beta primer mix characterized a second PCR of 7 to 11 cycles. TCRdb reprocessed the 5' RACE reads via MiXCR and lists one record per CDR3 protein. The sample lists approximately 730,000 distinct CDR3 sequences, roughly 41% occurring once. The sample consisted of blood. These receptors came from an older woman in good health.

The CDR3 nucleotides read TGCGCCAGCAGCCAAGAACTAGCGGGAGGGCTTCGGCAGTACTTC. This gives the protein CASSQELAGGLRQYF. The chain couples TRBV4-3 to TRBJ2-4; 13 nucleotides line up with TRBD2. Germline V CDR1 and CDR2: LGHNA, YSLEER. J gave up 13 bases and V 0 bases, and 6 bases lay outside the gene matches. The CDR3 extends over 15 amino acids.

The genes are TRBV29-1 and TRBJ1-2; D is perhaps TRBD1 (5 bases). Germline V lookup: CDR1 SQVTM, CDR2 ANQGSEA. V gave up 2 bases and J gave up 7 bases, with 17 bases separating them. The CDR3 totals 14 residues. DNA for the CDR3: TGCAGCGTTGAAAACCGGGACCGTGGTCGTGGCTACACCTTC. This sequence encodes CSVENRDRGRGYTF.

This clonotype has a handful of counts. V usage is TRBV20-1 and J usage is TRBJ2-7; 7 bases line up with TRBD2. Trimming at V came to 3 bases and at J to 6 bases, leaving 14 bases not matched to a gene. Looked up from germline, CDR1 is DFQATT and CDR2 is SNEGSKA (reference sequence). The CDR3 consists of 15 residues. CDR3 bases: TGCAGTGCTAGTATAGCTGGACTAGGGAGGGGCGAGCAGTACTTC. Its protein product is CSASIAGLGRGEQYF.

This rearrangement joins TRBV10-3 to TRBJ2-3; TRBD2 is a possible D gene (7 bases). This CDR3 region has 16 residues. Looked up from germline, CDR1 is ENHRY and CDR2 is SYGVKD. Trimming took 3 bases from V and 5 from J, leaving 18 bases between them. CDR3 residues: CAISEWRGRAGDTQYF. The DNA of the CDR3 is TGTGCCATCAGTGAATGGCGGGGGCGGGCGGGAGATACGCAGTATTTT.

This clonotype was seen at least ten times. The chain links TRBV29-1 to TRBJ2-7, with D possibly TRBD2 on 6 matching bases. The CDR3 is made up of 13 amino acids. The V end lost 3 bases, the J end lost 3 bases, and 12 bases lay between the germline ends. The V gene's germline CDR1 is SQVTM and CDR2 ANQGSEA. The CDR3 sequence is CSVEGPGVYEQYF. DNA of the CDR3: TGCAGCGTTGAGGGGCCGGGAGTCTACGAGCAGTACTTC.

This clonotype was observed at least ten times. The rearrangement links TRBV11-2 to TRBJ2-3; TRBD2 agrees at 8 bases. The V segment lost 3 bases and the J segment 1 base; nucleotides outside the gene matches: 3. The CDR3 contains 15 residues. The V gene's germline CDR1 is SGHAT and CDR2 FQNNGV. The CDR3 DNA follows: TGTGCCAGCAGCTTCGTGACTAGCGGCACAGATACGCAGTATTTT. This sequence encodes CASSFVTSGTDTQYF.

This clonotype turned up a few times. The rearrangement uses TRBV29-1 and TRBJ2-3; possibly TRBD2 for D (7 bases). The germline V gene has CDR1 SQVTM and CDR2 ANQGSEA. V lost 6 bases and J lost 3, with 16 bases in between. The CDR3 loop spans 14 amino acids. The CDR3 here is CSVVRGAGTDTQYF. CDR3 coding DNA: TGCAGCGTGGTACGGGGGGCGGGGACAGATACGCAGTATTTT.

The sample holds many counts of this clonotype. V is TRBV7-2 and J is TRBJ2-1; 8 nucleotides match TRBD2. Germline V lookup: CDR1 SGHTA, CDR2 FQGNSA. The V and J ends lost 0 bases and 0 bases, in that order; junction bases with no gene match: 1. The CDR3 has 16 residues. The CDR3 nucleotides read TGTGCCAGCAGCTTAGCAGGGACTAGCTCCTACAATGAGCAGTTCTTC. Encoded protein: CASSLAGTSSYNEQFF.

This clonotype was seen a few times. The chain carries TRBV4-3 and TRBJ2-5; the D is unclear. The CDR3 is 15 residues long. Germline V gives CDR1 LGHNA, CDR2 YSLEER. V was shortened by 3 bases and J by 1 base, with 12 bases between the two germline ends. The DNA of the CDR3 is TGCGCCAGCAGCCACATATTCAGAGGCCAAGAGACCCAGTACTTC. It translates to CASSHIFRGQETQYF.